One sample yielded the 31 T cell receptor beta chains listed below, sequenced in a study of beta chain features in type 1 diabetes. No antigen is known for these receptors. Every isolated RNA sample was fully reverse transcribed, so sequencing captured expressed TCRB transcripts. Measured with immunoSEQ multiplex PCR; TCRdb has only the in-frame clones, and not every one. The repertoire holds 600,000 to 700,000 clones, with around 12% as singletons. Study results and caveats: The study found moderately but significantly shorter TCRB CDR3s in all four CD4+ subsets of Type 1 diabetes patients.

Sequencing input: naive CD4+ T cells from blood. All receptors come from a man aged 25-40 years with type 1 diabetes.

This clone was seen only a few times. The chain carries TRBV7-2 and TRBJ1-2; unclear D gene. Germline V gives CDR1 SGHTA, CDR2 FQGNSA. The CDR3 consists of 13 residues. Between the trimmed V and J ends, which lost 4 bases and 1 base, there was a span of 7 bases. CDR3 bases: TGTGCCAGCAGCTCCGATTTTAACTATGGCTACACCTTC. Protein product: CASSSDFNYGYTF.

The CDR3 DNA is TGTGCCAGCAGCAGGGGTCCAAACACTGAAGCTTTCTTT. Protein sequence: CASSRGPNTEAFF. The chain is built from TRBV5-4 and TRBJ1-1; the D gene is possibly TRBD1 (5 bases). Germline CDR1 and CDR2: SGHNT and YYREEE (reference sequence). The V end lost 4 bases, the J end lost 2 bases, and 9 bases lay between the germline ends. CDR3 length equals 13 residues.

This clone has only a few counts. The gene calls are TRBV5-4 and TRBJ1-5; D is unclear. V was trimmed by 4 bases and J by 1 base, leaving 9 bases between them. Germline V gene sequence: CDR1 SGHNT, CDR2 YYREEE (reference sequence). The CDR3 sequence is 14 residues long. The CDR3 is CASSRDKSNQPQHF. The DNA of the CDR3 is TGTGCCAGCAGCAGAGACAAGAGCAATCAGCCCCAGCATTTT.

In this sample, this clone turned up once. V gene TRBV2 combines with J gene TRBJ2-7; 8 positions agree with TRBD1. The CDR3 spans 12 residues. Trimming at V came to 4 bases and at J to 6 bases, leaving 2 bases not matched to a gene. The germline gives CDR1 SNHLY, CDR2 FYNNEI. CDR3 loop: CASSVTGGEQYF. The CDR3 DNA follows: TGTGCCAGCAGTGTTACAGGGGGCGAGCAGTACTTC.

In this sample, this clone turned up a few times. The rearrangement links TRBV9 to TRBJ1-2, with 9 bases that match TRBD1. Germline V lookup: CDR1 SGDLS, CDR2 YYNGEE. The CDR3 runs 15 residues. V shed 0 bases and J 5 bases; nucleotides not matched to a gene: 5. The CDR3 here is CASSVGVGQGYGYTF. The CDR3 nucleotides are TGTGCCAGCAGCGTAGGGGTTGGACAGGGGTATGGCTACACCTTC.

This chain connects TRBV10-3 to TRBJ1-5; 7 bases align to TRBD1. With 0 bases clipped from V and 7 bases from J, the junction kept 6 bases outside the gene matches. Germline V lookup: CDR1 ENHRY, CDR2 SYGVKD. This CDR3 comprises 15 residues. CDR3 sequence (DNA): TGTGCCATCAGTGAGTCCCGACAGGGAGGGCAGCCCCAGCATTTT. This encodes CAISESRQGGQPQHF.

A few counts support this clone. DNA for the CDR3: TGTGCCAGCAGGGCCCCCGCGAACACCGGGGAGCTGTTTTTT. Its protein product is CASRAPANTGELFF. V gene TRBV2 combines with J gene TRBJ2-2, with D unresolved. The V gene's germline CDR1 is SNHLY and CDR2 FYNNEI. This CDR3 spans 14 amino acids. Trimming took 6 bases from V and 0 from J, leaving 8 bases between them.

This rearrangement joins TRBV25-1 to TRBJ2-3; 7 nucleotides match TRBD1. V gave up 4 bases and J gave up 2 bases; unmatched junction bases: 3. Germline CDR1 MGHDK, CDR2 SYGVNS. The CDR3 extends over 14 amino acids. CDR3 bases: TGTGCCAGCAGTGGGGACAGAATCACAGATACGCAGTATTTT. Translation gives CASSGDRITDTQYF. Complete variable domain (other parts from reference TRBV25-1 and TRBJ2-3): EADIYQTPRYLVIGTGKKITLECSQTMGHDKMYWYQQDPGMELHLIHYSYGVNSTEKGDLSSESTVSRIRTEHFPLTLESARPSHTSQYLCASSGDRITDTQYFGPGTRLTVL.

A few counts support this clone. V usage is TRBV9 and J usage is TRBJ2-3; D is ambiguous. The V end lost 1 base, the J end lost 1 base, and 7 bases lay between the germline ends. The CDR3 covers 14 residues. Germline CDR1 and CDR2: SGDLS and YYNGEE. The CDR3 loop is CASSVSPGTDTQYF. The CDR3, as DNA: TGTGCCAGCAGCGTATCTCCAGGCACAGATACGCAGTATTTT.

The rearrangement uses TRBV2 and TRBJ1-2; D gene ambiguous. The CDR3 extends over 13 amino acids. V was pared by 1 base and J by 0 bases, with 3 bases between. CDR1 is SNHLY and CDR2 is FYNNEI in the germline V gene. CDR3: CASSEETNYGYTF. The CDR3 bases are TGTGCCAGCAGTGAAGAGACTAACTATGGCTACACCTTC.

This clone was picked up a small number of times. The J gene is TRBJ2-3, the V gene TRBV5-4; D remains unclear. V dropped 4 bases and J dropped 5 bases, with 17 bases sitting between them. The germline gives CDR1 SGHNT, CDR2 YYREEE (reference sequence). The CDR3 runs 15 residues. The CDR3 loop is CASSHNLAGIDTQYF. The CDR3 DNA follows: TGTGCCAGCAGCCATAATTTGGCAGGTATAGATACGCAGTATTTT.

This clone has only a few counts. In DNA, the CDR3 is TGCGCCAGCAGCTTGGCAAGGGACAGGGTATCCACAGATACGCAGTATTTT. It specifies CASSLARDRVSTDTQYF. The V call is TRBV5-1, the J call TRBJ2-3, with 9 bases lining up with TRBD1. CDR3 length: 17 residues. The germline CDR1 and CDR2 sequences are SGHRS and YFSETQ. V was clipped by 0 bases and J by 2 bases; unmatched bases: 7.

The chain links TRBV6-5 to TRBJ2-3, with a tentative D call TRBD1 (6 bases). Germline values: CDR1 MNHEY, CDR2 SVGAGI. Trimming took 5 bases from V and 2 from J, leaving 11 bases between them. The CDR3 runs 14 residues. CDR3 region: CASSMAGATDTQYF. CDR3 in DNA: TGTGCCAGCAGTATGGCAGGGGCCACAGATACGCAGTATTTT.

As regards this clone: The same CDR3 arises from other DNA sequences in this sample as well. This chain joins TRBV9 and TRBJ2-7; 7 nucleotides match TRBD1. The CDR3 consists of 14 residues. Germline CDR1 is SGDLS and CDR2 is YYNGEE. The V and J ends lost 3 bases and 2 bases, in that order; junction bases with no gene match: 5. The CDR3 DNA is TGTGCCAGCAGCGCCCGGGACAGACCCTACGAGCAGTACTTC. Residues: CASSARDRPYEQYF.

The chain uses TRBV19 and TRBJ1-2; 7 nucleotides agree with TRBD1. V lost 3 bases and J lost 10; bases outside the gene matches: 11. Per the germline V gene, CDR1 is LNHDA and CDR2 is SQIVND (reference sequence). The CDR3 spans 14 residues. The CDR3 spells CASSIEEGAGHYTF. CDR3 in DNA: TGTGCCAGTAGTATCGAGGAGGGGGCAGGACACTACACCTTC. Looking up the rest from reference TRBV19 and TRBJ1-2 gives the full variable domain: DGGITQSPKYLFRKEGQNVTLSCEQNLNHDAMYWYRQDPGQGLRLIYYSQIVNDFQKGDIAEGYSVSREKKESFPLTVTSAQKNPTAFYLCASSIEEGAGHYTFGSGTRLTVV.

A few counts support this clone. V usage is TRBV19 and J usage is TRBJ1-2; TRBD1 matches at 8 bases. Germline V gene lookup returns CDR1 LNHDA and CDR2 SQIVND (reference sequence). This CDR3 contains 16 residues. Trimming took 5 bases from V and 4 from J; bases not matched to a gene: 12. CDR3 bases: TGTGCCAGTAGTTCGACAGGGGCCCTCTCCACCTATGGCTACACCTTC. The encoded protein is CASSSTGALSTYGYTF.

This clone was seen more than once but under ten times. The chain employs TRBV7-8 and TRBJ2-2, with D unclear. CDR3 length: 14 amino acids. In germline, CDR1 is SGHVS, CDR2 FQNEAQ. Trimming removed 5 bases at V and 2 bases at J, with 9 bases between. The CDR3 sequence: CASSKVDNTGELFF. The CDR3 bases are TGTGCCAGCAGCAAGGTGGACAACACCGGGGAGCTGTTTTTT. Combining the CDR3 with reference TRBV7-8 and TRBJ2-2 gives the whole variable domain GAGVSQSPRYKVAKRGQDVALRCDPISGHVSLFWYQQALGQGPEFLTYFQNEAQLDKSGLPSDRFFAERPEGSVSTLKIQRTQQEDSAVYLCASSKVDNTGELFFGEGSRLTVL.

The V and J genes are TRBV9 and TRBJ2-7; TRBD1 aligns across 7 bases. V gave up 0 bases and J gave up 2 bases; unmatched junction bases: 5. The CDR3 totals 15 residues. Per the germline V gene, CDR1 is SGDLS and CDR2 is YYNGEE. As DNA, the CDR3 is TGTGCCAGCAGCGTAGGTACAGGGGATACCTACGAGCAGTACTTC. This encodes CASSVGTGDTYEQYF.

V usage is TRBV28 and J usage is TRBJ1-3; D may be TRBD1 (5 bases). Trimming took off 4 bases at V and 7 bases at J, with 14 bases between the two ends. This CDR3 has 14 amino acids. Germline V CDR1 and CDR2: MDHEN, SYDVKM. CDR3 residues: CASSYGTPPNTIYF. CDR3 in DNA: TGTGCCAGCAGTTACGGGACCCCTCCGAACACCATATATTTT.

The rearrangement links TRBV29-1 to TRBJ1-4; D is unclear. The CDR3 sequence is 13 residues long. The ends were cut back, 4 bases at V and 3 bases at J, with 9 bases in the middle. Germline-derived CDR1 and CDR2 are SQVTM and ANQGSEA. In DNA form, the CDR3 reads TGCAGCGTTGTTGAACAGTCTAATGAAAAACTGTTTTTT. Its protein product is CSVVEQSNEKLFF.

This clone has just a few counts. The chain is built from TRBV7-3 and TRBJ2-3; 9 bases align to TRBD2. The CDR3 is 17 residues long. Per the germline V gene, CDR1 is SGHTA and CDR2 is FQGTGA. Trimming removed 0 bases from V and 3 bases from J; junction bases left unmatched: 7. The CDR3 DNA reads as TGTGCCAGCAGCTTAACGTTCAGAGCGGGGGGAACAGATACGCAGTATTTT. This encodes CASSLTFRAGGTDTQYF.

V and J are TRBV9 and TRBJ1-1, with 8 bases identical to TRBD1. Trimming cost V 6 bases and J 0 bases; bases outside gene matches: 4. Germline CDR1 is SGDLS and CDR2 is YYNGEE. This CDR3 is built from 14 residues. The CDR3, as DNA: TGTGCCAGCACCCAGACAGGGGTGAACACTGAAGCTTTCTTT. It translates to CASTQTGVNTEAFF.

This clone was observed at least ten times. V is TRBV18 and J is TRBJ2-1; D remains ambiguous. V shed 2 bases and J shed 8 bases, with 10 bases lying between them. In germline, CDR1 is KGHSH, CDR2 LQKENI. The CDR3 covers 13 residues. CDR3 nucleotide sequence: TGTGCCAGCTCACCATCTGCGAAGGATGAGCAGTTCTTC. Its protein is CASSPSAKDEQFF.

This clone turned up a few times. This chain joins TRBV19 and TRBJ1-5; D is possibly TRBD1 (6 bases). Germline V gene lookup returns CDR1 LNHDA and CDR2 SQIVND (reference sequence). Trimming took off 3 bases at V and 1 base at J, with 10 bases between the two ends. CDR3 length: 15 amino acids. DNA for the CDR3: TGTGCCAGTAGTATTCAGCAGGGGAGCAATCAGCCCCAGCATTTT. Its translation: CASSIQQGSNQPQHF.

V usage is TRBV7-2 and J usage is TRBJ2-7, with a tentative D call TRBD2 (5 bases). Trimming removed 4 bases at V and 2 bases at J, with 9 bases between. Germline CDR1 reads SGHTA; CDR2 reads FQGNSA. The CDR3 runs 13 residues. CDR3 in DNA: TGTGCCAGCAGCTCTCCGGGGACCTACGAGCAGTACTTC. The encoded protein is CASSSPGTYEQYF. Using reference TRBV7-2 and TRBJ2-7 for the parts outside the CDR3, the full variable domain is GAGVSQSPSNKVTEKGKDVELRCDPISGHTALYWYRQSLGQGLEFLIYFQGNSAPDKSGLPSDRFSAERTGGSVSTLTIQRTQQEDSAVYLCASSSPGTYEQYFGPGTRLTVT.

The chain couples TRBV18 to TRBJ2-3; maybe TRBD1 (5 bases). The germline V gene encodes CDR1 KGHSH and CDR2 LQKENI. V was pared by 4 bases and J by 1 base, with 15 bases between. There are 16 residues in the CDR3. CDR3 loop: CASSLRRGRGTDTQYF. CDR3 in DNA: TGTGCCAGCTCACTAAGAAGGGGAAGGGGCACAGATACGCAGTATTTT.

The chain employs TRBV6-6 and TRBJ2-5; no clear D. Germline V gene lookup returns CDR1 MNHNY and CDR2 SVGAGI (reference sequence). V gave up 3 bases and J gave up 4 bases, with 6 bases separating them. The CDR3 spans 12 residues. As DNA, the CDR3 is TGTGCCAGCAGTTATTCAGGAGAGACCCAGTACTTC. It yields the protein CASSYSGETQYF.

In its sample, this clone was seen a few times. The CDR3 region has the DNA TGTGCCAGCAGCGTCCGGGAGGAGCGGGGGACCAATGAGCAGTTCTTC. Its protein is CASSVREERGTNEQFF. The V call is TRBV9, the J call TRBJ2-1, with 8 bases matching TRBD2. V gave up 2 bases and J gave up 6 bases; unmatched junction bases: 10. Germline V gene lookup returns CDR1 SGDLS and CDR2 YYNGEE. The CDR3 contains 16 residues.

This clone was detected a few times. The chain employs TRBV18 and TRBJ2-7, with D possibly matching TRBD2 (5 bases). There are 17 residues in the CDR3. V was cut by 3 bases and J by 5 bases, with 23 bases left in between. Per the germline V gene, CDR1 is KGHSH and CDR2 is LQKENI. In nucleotides, the CDR3 is TGTGCCAGCTCACCTCACGCCCCGGGCCCCGGAGGAAACGAGCAGTACTTC. Residues: CASSPHAPGPGGNEQYF.

The chain is built from TRBV7-9 and TRBJ1-6; no reliable D call. Trimming left V 5 bases short and J 10 bases short, with 18 bases between. The CDR3 contains 15 residues. Germline loops: CDR1 SEHNR, CDR2 FQNEAQ (reference sequence). Here the CDR3 DNA reads TGTGCCAGCAGCCTACTCAGTGGGTTGGGGTCACCCCTCCACTTT. Protein: CASSLLSGLGSPLHF.

The chain combines TRBV20-1 with TRBJ2-7; 7 bases fit TRBD1. The CDR3 is made up of 11 amino acids. Looked up from germline, CDR1 is DFQATT and CDR2 is SNEGSKA (reference sequence). Trimming removed 7 bases from V and 1 base from J; junction bases left unmatched: 1. CDR3 loop: CSVGQSYEQYF. CDR3 DNA sequence: TGCAGTGTGGGACAGTCCTACGAGCAGTACTTC.